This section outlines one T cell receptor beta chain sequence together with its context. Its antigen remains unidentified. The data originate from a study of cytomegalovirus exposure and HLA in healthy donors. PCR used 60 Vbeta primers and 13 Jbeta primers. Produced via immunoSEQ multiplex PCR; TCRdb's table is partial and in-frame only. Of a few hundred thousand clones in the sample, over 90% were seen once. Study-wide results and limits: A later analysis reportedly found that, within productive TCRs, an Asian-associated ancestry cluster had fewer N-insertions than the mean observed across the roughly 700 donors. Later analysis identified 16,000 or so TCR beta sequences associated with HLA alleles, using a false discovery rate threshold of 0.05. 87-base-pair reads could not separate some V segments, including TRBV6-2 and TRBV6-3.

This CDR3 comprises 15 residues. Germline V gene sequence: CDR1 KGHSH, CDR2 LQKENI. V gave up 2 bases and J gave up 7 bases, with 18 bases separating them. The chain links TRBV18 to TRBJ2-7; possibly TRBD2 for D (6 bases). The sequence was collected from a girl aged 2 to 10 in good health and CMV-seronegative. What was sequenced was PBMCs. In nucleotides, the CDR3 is TGTGCCAGCTCACCAATCCACGGACTACTACTGGAGCAGTACTTC. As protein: CASSPIHGLLLEQYF.